This TCR beta chain was identified during a study of OX40 agonist ivuxolimab in advanced cancers. Across the study: A mean age of approximately 64 years, range roughly 20 to 80, was recorded, and approximately 85% were male. Findings and caveats of the study: Determination of antigen specificity was not performed for the expanded peripheral T cells. Expansion of clones was among the lowest in partial responders at 0.1-3.0 mg/kg. On average, a greater number of expanded clones characterised CD8+ T cells relative to CD4+.

V gave up 5 bases and J gave up 4 bases, with 12 bases separating them. The germline V gene encodes CDR1 SGDLS and CDR2 YYNGEE. The CDR3 runs 13 residues. Worth noting for this clone: What it binds is not known.

Method: immunoSEQ multiplex PCR; TCRdb's copy keeps in-frame clones and lacks some. The table lists tens of thousands of clones, around 85% of them singletons. This rearrangement joins TRBV9 to TRBJ1-1; perhaps TRBD1 as D (6 bases). This TCR came from an adult with an advanced solid tumor such as melanoma, head and neck, liver or kidney cancer. Sequencing was performed on CD4+ or CD8+ T cells sorted from blood, taken in a trial of the OX40 agonist ivuxolimab. This CDR3 is CASSKGGGTEAFF. In DNA form, the CDR3 reads TGTGCCAGCAGTAAGGGAGGGGGCACTGAAGCTTTCTTT.